The entry that follows covers one TCR beta chain sequence. The data are from a study of shared clonotypes between healthy human individuals. TCRdb's copy holds only in-frame clones and misses some; the assay was immunoSEQ multiplex PCR. The sample includes some 2,500,000 clones, approximately 94% of them seen just once. Trimming pared 6 bases from V and 7 bases from J, leaving 19 bases between. The CDR3 is 15 amino acids. From germline, CDR1 is MNHEY and CDR2 SVGAGI. V gene TRBV6-5 combines with J gene TRBJ2-1; no clear D. The TCR originated in a man between 18 and 29 years old in good health. Some clones in this sample may be carry-over from other donors' samples. Sequences were obtained from naive CD4+ T cells from PBMCs. Subset of the sample: CD45RA+ positively selected. The CDR3 sequence is CASRGRTPAINEQFF. The CDR3 DNA reads TGTGCCAGCAGGGGAAGGACCCCCGCTATTAATGAGCAGTTCTTC.